This T cell receptor (beta chain) was recorded in a study of T cell repertoires in cytomegalovirus infection. Notes on the study in general: Across the ex vivo response, the dominant clonotypes were HLA-C-restricted CMV-specific TCR beta clonotypes.

The germline CDR1 and CDR2 sequences are MNHEY and SVGEGT. Trimming removed 1 base from V and 1 base from J; junction bases left unmatched: 5. The CDR3 spans 17 residues. This clonotype has a count of ten or more. The antigen remains undetermined. Each CDR3 protein is one row after TCRdb ran MiXCR on the reads. The data hold around 740,000 distinct CDR3 sequences, with 35% to 45% observed a single time. This receptor was taken from a human donor in good health (CMV status not recorded). Some clones in this sample may be carry-over from other donors' samples. The V call is TRBV6-2 or TRBV6-3, the J call TRBJ2-1; TRBD2 matches at 9 bases. The specimen was PBMCs. This CDR3 is CASSYWLAGTSYNEQFF. For the CDR3, the DNA is TGTGCCAGCAGTTACTGGCTAGCGGGGACATCCTACAATGAGCAGTTCTTC.